This T cell receptor beta chain comes out of a study of T-cell reconstitution after alpha-beta-depleted transplantation in children. Findings and limits, study-wide: Reportedly, roughly two months post-transplant, alpha-beta T cells arose from several hundred expanded graft clones.

The CDR3 sequence is 15 residues long. Trimming shortened V by 2 bases and J by 8 bases, and 16 bases separated the two germline ends. Germline-derived CDR1 and CDR2 are MGHRA and YSYEKL. Concerning this clonotype: Its matching antigen is unknown.

Unique molecular identifiers were incorporated when the TCRbeta library was constructed. TCRdb processed the PCR reads anew with MiXCR; each CDR3 protein has one entry. The sample has fewer than 1 million distinct CDR3 sequences, 16% seen once; the top ten hold around 5%. The source of this sequence is a male patient aged 5 to 17 who had a stem cell transplant for acute lymphoblastic leukemia, so the T cells may come from the graft donor. V usage is TRBV4-1 and J usage is TRBJ2-1, with D maybe TRBD1 (5 bases). Material: PBMCs, mostly from graft donor cells, obtained 360 days after TCRalphabeta/CD19-depleted stem cell transplant. The CDR3 region is CASSQPGPARDEQFF. CDR3 DNA sequence: TGCGCCAGCAGCCAACCGGGCCCCGCCAGGGATGAGCAGTTCTTC.